This T cell receptor beta chain was obtained from a study of neoadjuvant anti-PD-1 for oral cavity cancer (dated by TCRdb to the early 2020s). Study-wide context: Before undergoing curative-intent surgical resection, most patients got three to four biweekly nivolumab doses at 3 mg/kg. Patients who did not progress were given a fourth nivolumab dose at about day 43 and had definitive surgical resection on days 50-56. Patients with complete response, partial response or stable disease by RECIST 1.1 were defined as responders, whereas patients with progression were defined as non-responders. The parent correlative cohort had 12 to 13 patients and a response rate of approximately 33%.

For deep sequencing of PBMC libraries, mostly 480 ng of input genomic DNA was used, and six replicates were run per sample. The immunoSEQ hsTCRbeta kit was used to prepare TCRbeta libraries according to the manufacturer's instructions. An Illumina NovaSeq 6000 S4 flow cell was used to sequence the final libraries, which had first been combined to 3 nM. The authors' pipeline ran thus. The immunoSEQ Analyzer handled quality control and preprocessing of the raw data. The analysis was restricted to productive rearrangements, with each unique CDR3 amino acid sequence defining a clonotype. Repertoire clonality was estimated as the Gini-Simpson index, which was calculated using the R package tcR. Student's t test was used to compare Gini indices, while Pearson correlation assessed associations with tumor size change. In its TCRdb copy, this immuneACCESS table keeps in-frame sequences only and misses some clones. Where compared with another copy, unresolved V genes explain less than half of these, and the others have no known cause. V and J calls and clone size follow that table, whereas D and trimming were derived from the DNA. The sample contains over 11,000 clones, about 73% of them found a single time. 2% to 2.5% of the sample lies in the top ten.

What the research found in general, with its limitations: The TCR analyses had only three patients in each response group, and the authors called for validation in larger cohorts. After neoadjuvant nivolumab, significantly higher T cell clonality (Gini index) was found within PBMCs in non-responders than in responders. Higher pretreatment blood TCRbeta clonality and lower post-treatment tumor TCRbeta clonality were correlated with higher pretreatment blood Treg/Th17 ratios.

From its cysteine to its phenylalanine, the CDR3 spans 14 amino acids. Of all the DNA, just the CDR3 is kept, 42 bases in frame from base 1. CDR1 and CDR2 (MNHNS, SASEGT) derive from the germline V gene. Cut back by 4 bases and 6 bases, the V and J ends lie 14 bases apart. Concerning this clone itself: Its antigen is still unknown. Base quality data are lacking; no much larger clone is found one base away.

Sample time point, as interpreted from the label and publication: before neoadjuvant nivolumab. The patients had newly diagnosed stage II-IVA oral cavity squamous cell carcinoma and had not received any prior systemic or radiation treatment. The cohort was made up of patients with locally advanced, HPV-negative oral cavity squamous cell carcinoma. Peripheral blood mononuclear cells were analyzed directly and were not maintained or expanded in culture. The samples were obtained from a longitudinal correlative study of a single-arm phase II trial testing neoadjuvant nivolumab in oral cavity squamous cell carcinoma. Subject-matched pre- and post-treatment PBMCs and tumors from three responders and three non-responders were subjected to genomic DNA-based TCRbeta sequencing. Peripheral blood mononuclear cells were collected before nivolumab treatment and again after treatment, at the time of surgery. The Maxwell RSC DNA from Cells kit was used to extract genomic DNA from PBMCs.

This specimen was PBMCs, taken before nivolumab (anti-PD-1) treatment. In this chain, TRBV6-1 is recombined with TRBJ2-3; the D call is possibly TRBD1 or TRBD2, each sharing 6 bases. This receptor was obtained from a person between 35 and 79 years old with oral cavity squamous cell carcinoma. The CDR3 amino acid sequence is: CASSGGAWKDTQYF. The nucleotide sequence reads as follows: TGTGCCAGCAGTGGGGGGGCCTGGAAGGATACGCAGTATTTT.